A single sample gave rise to the 11 T cell receptor beta chains below, sequenced in a study of tumor-infiltrating lymphocytes in primary liver carcinoma. Unsorted whole blood supplied the RNA, and germline DNA was extracted too. From roughly 0.55 ug of total RNA, TCR beta-specific cDNA was reverse-transcribed using a constant-region primer. Generation of the TCR beta libraries relied on three nested multiplex PCR rounds using slightly modified ARM-PCR. Amplification in the first two PCR rounds was performed using TRBV1-TRBV30 forward primers and a C-beta reverse primer for approximately 10 cycles each. TCRdb analysed the multiplex PCR reads with MiXCR anew, one entry per CDR3 protein. The table has about 320,000 distinct CDR3 sequences, approximately 54% seen once. The sample taken for sequencing was peripheral blood. Source of these receptors: a woman aged 25 to 39 with primary liver carcinoma and hepatitis B virus infection.

The rearrangement uses TRBV29-1 and TRBJ2-4; D is undetermined. Germline CDR1 and CDR2: SQVTM and ANQGSEA. The CDR3 runs 15 residues. CDR3 amino acids: CCIVVGNLAKNIQYF. The CDR3 coding sequence is TGCTGCATTGTCGTGGGGAATCTAGCCAAAAACATTCAGTACTTC.

Comment on this clonotype: This may be a read error, as it is one base from a much larger clone. This chain connects TRBV29-1 to TRBJ2-3, with 8 bases identical to TRBD2. V lost 0 bases and J lost 4; bases outside the gene matches: 0. Germline V gene data show CDR1 as SQVTM and CDR2 as ANQGSEA. CDR3 size: 13 residues. The DNA for the CDR3 is TGCAGCGTTGAAGAACTAGCGGCAGATACGCAGTATTTT. This gives the protein CSVEELAADTQYF.

This clonotype occurred many times. The rearrangement joins TRBV29-1 to TRBJ2-5; no definite D call. V lost 7 bases and J 5 bases, leaving 2 bases between the germline ends. The CDR3 contains 8 residues. Germline V gene sequence: CDR1 SQVTM, CDR2 ANQGSEA. The CDR3 sequence is CSAETQYF. In DNA, the CDR3 is TGCAGCGCTGAGACCCAGTACTTC. The variable domain in full, completed from reference TRBV29-1 and TRBJ2-5, reads SAVISQKPSRDICQRGTSLTIQCQVDSQVTMMFWYRQQPGQSLTLIATANQGSEATYESGFVIDKFPISRPNLTFSTLTVSNMSPEDSSIYLCSAETQYFGPGTRLLVL.

A remark on this clonotype: The junction shows a germline mismatch at one end, possibly a read error. V is TRBV29-1 and J is TRBJ1-1; no clear D. In germline, CDR1 is SQVTM, CDR2 ANQGSEA. There are 10 residues in the CDR3. The CDR3 DNA follows: TGCAGTGTAATTCGCACTGAAGCTTTATTT. This sequence encodes CSVIRTEALF. The full variable domain, completed using reference TRBV29-1 and TRBJ1-1, is SAVISQKPSRDICQRGTSLTIQCQVDSQVTMMFWYRQQPGQSLTLIATANQGSEATYESGFVIDKFPISRPNLTFSTLTVSNMSPEDSSIYLCSVIRTEALFGQGTRLTVV.

This clonotype came up many times. The gene calls are TRBV11-2 and TRBJ2-1; TRBD1 aligns across 7 bases. The germline CDR1 and CDR2 sequences are SGHAT and FQNNGV. V lost 1 base and J lost 4; bases outside the gene matches: 13. CDR3 length equals 18 residues. In DNA, the CDR3 is TGTGCCAGCAGCTTAGGGGGGACAGAATACAATGAATACAATGAGCAGTTCTTC. Its translation is CASSLGGTEYNEYNEQFF.

Comment on this clonotype: At one end the junction does not follow the germline gene, possibly because of a read error. The rearrangement uses TRBV6-5 and TRBJ2-1, with TRBD2 matching over 7 bases. CDR1 is MNHEY and CDR2 is SVGAGI in the germline V gene. This CDR3 is built from 16 residues. The CDR3 protein is CVSSSRLVGGLNEQFF. As DNA, the CDR3 is TGTGTCAGCAGTTCGAGACTAGTGGGAGGGCTCAATGAGCAGTTCTTC.

This clonotype was observed a handful of times. The chain carries TRBV12-3 or TRBV12-4 and TRBJ2-2; TRBD2 matches 13 bases. The CDR3 covers 20 residues. Losses at the gene ends were 3 bases for V and 7 bases for J; bases not matched to a gene: 17. The CDR3 protein is CASSFPPGRLAGGLSGELFF. As DNA, the CDR3 is TGTGCCAGCAGTTTTCCCCCAGGGCGACTAGCGGGAGGTCTGAGCGGGGAGCTGTTTTTT.

This clonotype was counted between two and nine times. The V and J genes are TRBV5-1 and TRBJ1-1; D not certain. Germline V gene data show CDR1 as SGHRS and CDR2 as YFSETQ. The CDR3 extends over 13 amino acids. Trimming stripped 4 bases from V and 1 base from J, with 8 bases between. Here the CDR3 DNA reads TGCGCCAGCAGCCCCGAGGGGAACACTGAAGCTTTCTTT. The encoded protein is CASSPEGNTEAFF.

Note on this clonotype: No conserved phenylalanine or tryptophan is present at the end of the CDR3, so a read error is the likely explanation. V is TRBV11-1 and J is TRBJ2-2; D is unresolved. The CDR3 sequence is 14 residues long. Trimming stripped 8 bases from V and 5 bases from J, with 15 bases between. Germline CDR1 and CDR2: SGHAT and FQDESV (reference sequence). The CDR3 region has the DNA TGTGCCAGCGCTATGTCCGCGCGGACCGGGGAGCTGTTTTTG. It encodes CASAMSARTGELFL.

This clonotype was counted between two and nine times. This rearrangement joins TRBV6-5 to TRBJ2-1; D may be TRBD1 (6 bases). This CDR3 is 12 amino acids long. Trimming removed 6 bases at V and 8 bases at J, with 11 bases between. CDR1 is MNHEY, CDR2 SVGAGI, per germline. The DNA for the CDR3 is TGTGCCAGCAGCAACGAGGGGGATGAGCAGTTCTTC. Protein product: CASSNEGDEQFF.

V usage is TRBV7-9 and J usage is TRBJ1-2, with unresolved D. The germline V gene encodes CDR1 SEHNR and CDR2 FQNEAQ (reference sequence). The CDR3 length is 14 residues. The CDR3 loop reads CGILRGQKLYGYTF. In DNA form, the CDR3 reads TGTGGCATCCTACGAGGGCAGAAGCTATATGGCTACACCTTC. Based on the CDR3 plus reference TRBV7-9 and TRBJ1-2, the full variable domain is DTGVSQNPRHKITKRGQNVTFRCDPISEHNRLYWYRQTLGQGPEFLTYFQNEAQLEKSRLLSDRFSAERPKGSFSTLEIQRTEQGDSAMYLCGILRGQKLYGYTFGSGTRLTVV.